These 11 T cell receptor beta chains originate from one sample sequenced in a study of cytomegalovirus exposure and HLA in healthy donors. The PCR had 60 Vbeta and 13 Jbeta primers. Assay used: immunoSEQ multiplex PCR; TCRdb lists only in-frame clones, some missing. The repertoire holds 85,000 to 120,000 clones, roughly 77% seen once, with 2.5% in the top ten. Source material: PBMCs. The receptors here all came from a man aged 35 to 55 in good health and CMV-seronegative.

This chain links TRBV5-4 with TRBJ2-1, with D uncertain. This CDR3 region has 13 residues. Trimming removed 4 bases from V and 7 bases from J, with 12 bases in between. Germline CDR1 SGHNT, CDR2 YYREEE (reference sequence). The CDR3, as DNA: TGTGCCAGCAGCCCCTGGGTAGCTAATGAGCAGTTCTTC. Its protein product is CASSPWVANEQFF.

This chain uses TRBV6-5 with TRBJ2-7; 7 bases align to TRBD2. The CDR3 consists of 14 residues. Germline values: CDR1 MNHEY, CDR2 SVGAGI. After removal of 2 bases from V and 0 bases from J, the junction contained 1 base not matched to a gene. The CDR3 is CASSYGGDSYEQYF. In DNA, the CDR3 is TGTGCCAGCAGTTACGGGGGGGACTCCTACGAGCAGTACTTC.

The genes are TRBV7-9 and TRBJ1-1, with 7 bases matching TRBD1. This CDR3 spans 13 amino acids. The germline V gene has CDR1 SEHNR and CDR2 FQNEAQ (reference sequence). Trimming removed 4 bases from V and 4 bases from J; junction bases left unmatched: 3. CDR3 region: CASSSDRRTEAFF. In nucleotides, the CDR3 is TGTGCCAGCAGCTCGGACAGGCGCACTGAAGCTTTCTTT.

The rearrangement uses TRBV5-1 and TRBJ2-3, with 8 bases that match TRBD2. Germline loops: CDR1 SGHRS, CDR2 YFSETQ. V dropped 1 base and J dropped 4; count of bases not matched to a gene: 5. The CDR3 covers 15 residues. CDR3 region: CASSLRGGLSDTQYF. The CDR3 DNA follows: TGCGCCAGCAGCTTGCGCGGGGGGTTATCAGATACGCAGTATTTT.

The V and J genes are TRBV9 and TRBJ2-1, with D perhaps TRBD2 (6 bases). Trimming took 3 bases from V and 7 from J, leaving 17 bases between them. Per the germline V gene, CDR1 is SGDLS and CDR2 is YYNGEE. This CDR3 spans 15 amino acids. CDR3 sequence (DNA): TGTGCCAGCAGCGAATCCGGGACTTCAGGGAATGAGCAGTTCTTC. Translated, it gives CASSESGTSGNEQFF. Full variable domain (missing parts from reference TRBV9 and TRBJ2-1): DSGVTQTPKHLITATGQRVTLRCSPRSGDLSVYWYQQSLDQGLQFLIQYYNGEERAKGNILERFSAQQFPDLHSELNLSSLELGDSALYFCASSESGTSGNEQFFGPGTRLTVL.

This clone was observed a few times. V is TRBV29-1 and J is TRBJ1-2, with 9 bases lining up with TRBD1. The V segment lost 4 bases and the J segment 7 bases; nucleotides outside the gene matches: 10. Germline loops: CDR1 SQVTM, CDR2 ANQGSEA. CDR3 length: 14 residues. The chain's CDR3 is CSVGDRVGALGYTF. In DNA form, the CDR3 reads TGCAGCGTTGGGGACAGGGTGGGGGCTCTTGGCTACACCTTC.

J is TRBJ2-1 and V is TRBV4-1; D is unresolved. Between the trimmed V and J ends, which lost 5 bases and 8 bases, there was a span of 10 bases. Looked up from germline, CDR1 is MGHRA and CDR2 is YSYEKL. This CDR3 region has 12 residues. The CDR3 is CASSTSKYEQFF. DNA of the CDR3: TGCGCCAGCAGCACATCAAAGTATGAGCAGTTCTTC.

The chain has TRBV2 and TRBJ1-6; no clear D. CDR1 is SNHLY and CDR2 is FYNNEI in the germline V gene. The CDR3 contains 15 residues. Trimming cost V 10 bases and J 9 bases, with 22 bases left between them. The CDR3 loop is CAIRPERGPGSPLHF. CDR3 DNA sequence: TGTGCCATCCGTCCAGAGCGGGGTCCAGGTTCACCCCTCCACTTT.

This sequence joins TRBV18 and TRBJ1-5, with 8 positions matching TRBD1. The CDR3 extends over 18 amino acids. V shed 4 bases, J shed 1 base, and the junction held 12 bases outside the gene matches. Germline V gene sequence: CDR1 KGHSH, CDR2 LQKENI. The CDR3 DNA reads TGTGCCAGCTCACTAACAGGGGGGGCATTCTCCAGCAATCAGCCCCAGCATTTT. It translates to CASSLTGGAFSSNQPQHF.

The chain links TRBV9 to TRBJ2-5, with 12 bases fitting TRBD2. The length of the CDR3 is 17 residues. CDR1 SGDLS and CDR2 YYNGEE come from the germline V gene. V lost 0 bases to trimming and J lost 1 base; unmatched junction nucleotides: 4. CDR3 sequence (DNA): TGTGCCAGCAGCGTAGGGGCACTAGCGGGGGGCCAAGAGACCCAGTACTTC. Translating it yields CASSVGALAGGQETQYF.

This clone was seen a handful of times. CDR3 nucleotide sequence: TGTGCCACCAGCAGAGCCTACGAGAACACTGAAGCTTTCTTT. This translates into CATSRAYENTEAFF. This chain uses TRBV15 with TRBJ1-1; no clear D gene. The V gene lost 1 base and the J gene lost 1 base, with 7 bases spanning the gap. Germline V CDR1 and CDR2: LNHNV, YYDKDF (reference sequence). The CDR3 has 14 residues.